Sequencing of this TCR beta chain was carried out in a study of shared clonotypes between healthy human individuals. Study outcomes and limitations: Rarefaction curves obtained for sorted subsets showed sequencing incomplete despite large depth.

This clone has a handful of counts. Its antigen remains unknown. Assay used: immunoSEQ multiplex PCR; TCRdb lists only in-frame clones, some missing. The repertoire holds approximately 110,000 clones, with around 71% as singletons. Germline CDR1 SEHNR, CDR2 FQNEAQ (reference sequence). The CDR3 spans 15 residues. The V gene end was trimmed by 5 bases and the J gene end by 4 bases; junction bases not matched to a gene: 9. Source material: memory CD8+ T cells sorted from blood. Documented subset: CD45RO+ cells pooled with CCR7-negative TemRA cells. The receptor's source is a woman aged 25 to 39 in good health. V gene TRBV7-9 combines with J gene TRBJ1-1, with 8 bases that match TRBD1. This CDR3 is CASSVMRQGSTEAFF. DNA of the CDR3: TGTGCCAGCAGCGTAATGAGACAGGGGAGCACTGAAGCTTTCTTT.